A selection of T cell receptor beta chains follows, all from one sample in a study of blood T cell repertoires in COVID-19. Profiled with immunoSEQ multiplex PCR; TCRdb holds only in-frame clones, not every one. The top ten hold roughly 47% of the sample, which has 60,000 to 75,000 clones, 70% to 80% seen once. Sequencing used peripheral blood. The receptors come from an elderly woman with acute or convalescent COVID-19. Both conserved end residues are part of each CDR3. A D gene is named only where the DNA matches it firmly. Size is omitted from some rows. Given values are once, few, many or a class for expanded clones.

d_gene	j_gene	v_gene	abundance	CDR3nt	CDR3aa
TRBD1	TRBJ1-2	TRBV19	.	TGTGCCAGCCACAGAACAGGGGGCCTTCTTAACTACACCTTC	CASHRTGGLLNYTF
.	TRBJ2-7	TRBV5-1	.	TGCGCCAGCAGCTTGGAACCAGGGCGGACACCCTACGAGCAGTACTTC	CASSLEPGRTPYEQYF
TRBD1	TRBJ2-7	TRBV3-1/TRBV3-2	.	TGTGCCAGCAGCCAAGATACAGGGGGCGCCTACTACGAGCAGTACTTC	CASSQDTGGAYYEQYF
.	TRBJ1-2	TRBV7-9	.	TGTGCCAGCAGCGCCCGGAGGCAAGGGTCTGATGGCTACACCTTC	CASSARRQGSDGYTF
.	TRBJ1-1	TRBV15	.	TGTGCCACCAGCAGAGATCTGACGGGTGGTAGGGAAGCTTTCTTT	CATSRDLTGGREAFF
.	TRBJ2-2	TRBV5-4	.	TGTGCCAGCAGCTTGGCCAGGAACACCGGGGAGCTGTTTTTT	CASSLARNTGELFF
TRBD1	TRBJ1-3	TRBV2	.	TGTGCCAGCAGTACCCGGGGACAGGGAAGCAACACCATATATTTT	CASSTRGQGSNTIYF
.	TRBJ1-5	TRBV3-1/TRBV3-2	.	TGTGCCAGCAGCCATGCAGGGTCGAGGCAGCCCCAGCATTTT	CASSHAGSRQPQHF
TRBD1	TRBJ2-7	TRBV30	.	TGTGCCTGGAGTGACCGGGACAGCTACGAGCAGTACTTC	CAWSDRDSYEQYF
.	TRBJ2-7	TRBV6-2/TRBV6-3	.	TGTGCCAGCAGTTACGTGACAGTTTTCGGAGAGCAGTACTTC	CASSYVTVFGEQYF
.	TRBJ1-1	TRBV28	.	TGTGCCAGCAGTTCCGGGGGGAACACTGAAGCTTTCTTT	CASSSGGNTEAFF
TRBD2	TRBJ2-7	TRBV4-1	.	TGCGCCAGCAGCCAGAGAGGGCTAGCGGCCTCCTACGAGCAGTACTTC	CASSQRGLAASYEQYF
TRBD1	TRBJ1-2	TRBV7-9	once	TGTGCCAGCAGCTTAGTTGGAGGGAGTATCCCCGGGACAGGAGGCTACACCTTC	CASSLVGGSIPGTGGYTF
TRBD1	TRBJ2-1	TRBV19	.	TGTGCCAGTAGTCCCCAACAGGGGAATGAGCAGTTCTTC	CASSPQQGNEQFF
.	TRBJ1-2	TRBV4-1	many	TGCGCCAGCAGCCCACCCGGACAGCCCTATGGCTACACCTTC	CASSPPGQPYGYTF
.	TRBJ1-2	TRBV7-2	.	TGTGCCAGCAGCCCTACAGGGCCATCATATGGCTACACCTTC	CASSPTGPSYGYTF
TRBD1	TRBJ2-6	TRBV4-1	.	TGCGCCAGCAGCTCCAGGACAGGGAGCTCTGGGGCCAACGTCCTGACTTTC	CASSSRTGSSGANVLTF
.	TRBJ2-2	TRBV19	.	TGTGCCAGTAGTAAACAGGGTGGGATCGGGGAGCTGTTTTTT	CASSKQGGIGELFF
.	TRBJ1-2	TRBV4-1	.	TGCGCCAGCAGCCAAGGCGGGCGAGGCGGTGGCTACACCTTC	CASSQGGRGGGYTF
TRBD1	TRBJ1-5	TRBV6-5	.	TGTGCCAGCAGTTACGGGGACAGGATCAGCAATCAGCCCCAGCATTTT	CASSYGDRISNQPQHF
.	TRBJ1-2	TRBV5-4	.	TGTGCCAGCAGCTTTCCTGAGGGGCGGGGGTCCTATGGCTACACCTTC	CASSFPEGRGSYGYTF
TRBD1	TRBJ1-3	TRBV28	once	TGTGCCACTCTCCTGGACAGGGGTCGAAACACCATATATTTT	CATLLDRGRNTIYF
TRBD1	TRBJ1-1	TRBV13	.	TGTGCCAGCAGCTTACAGGGGGCGGGGACTGAAGCTTTCTTT	CASSLQGAGTEAFF
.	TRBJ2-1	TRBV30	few	TGTGCCTGGAGTAGCGGGCTTTACAATGAGCAGTTCTTC	CAWSSGLYNEQFF
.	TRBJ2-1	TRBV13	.	TGTGCCAGCAGCTTATCGGTTTATGAGCAGTTCTTC	CASSLSVYEQFF
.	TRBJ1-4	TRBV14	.	TGTGCCAGCAGCCAAGACAGGGTTTGGACTAATGAAAAACTGTTTTTT	CASSQDRVWTNEKLFF
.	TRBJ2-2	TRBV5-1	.	TGCGCCAGCAGCTTGGCCCAGGGAATCGCGAACACCGGGGAGCTGTTTTTT	CASSLAQGIANTGELFF
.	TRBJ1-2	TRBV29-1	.	TGCAGCGTTGAAGATCTAGTTTCCGGGGTCAGCTATGGCTACACCTTC	CSVEDLVSGVSYGYTF
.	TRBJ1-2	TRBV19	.	TGTGCCAGTCGGCCCCGGCGGGACTATGGCTACACCTTC	CASRPRRDYGYTF
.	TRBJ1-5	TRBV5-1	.	TGCGCCAGCAGCTTGTCCGGTCCTCCCAATCAGCCCCAGCATTTT	CASSLSGPPNQPQHF
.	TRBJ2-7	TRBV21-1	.	TGTGCCAGCAGCAAACTCGCGGGACTAGCGGGAGAGGGGGCCTACGAGCAGTACTTC	CASSKLAGLAGEGAYEQYF